These T cell receptor beta chains were read from a single sample in a study of technical replicates of blood from several donors. The method was immunoSEQ multiplex PCR; TCRdb's version includes in-frame clones alone and lacks a portion of them. The repertoire holds some 74,000 clones, roughly 89% seen once, with over 0.3% in the top ten. What was sequenced was T cells isolated from PBMCs. The receptors derive from a human donor in good health. The CDR3 runs from the conserved cysteine through the conserved F or W. The D gene is left open where the match is weak.

D gene,V gene,CDR3 protein
NA,TRBV19,CASSSARSSYNEQFF
TRBD1,TRBV5-1,CASSSYLGTGEKLFF
TRBD1,TRBV5-8,CASSSTGVTQPQHF
TRBD1,TRBV6-5,CASSRQGPREQYF
NA,TRBV19,CASSTANYNGYTF
NA,TRBV5-6,CASSLRGYEQYF
TRBD1,TRBV4-3,CASSQELPGQTFTGELFF
TRBD2,TRBV28,CASRASGDGKETQYF
TRBD1,TRBV9,CASRETGTGCYTF
NA,TRBV6-1,CASKSAHSGANVLTF
TRBD1,TRBV6-5,CASYPGGLTDTQYF